This TCR beta chain was observed in a study of T cell changes during pregnancy in multiple sclerosis. Clones were read by immunoSEQ multiplex PCR, and TCRdb kept only the in-frame ones, dropping some. This sample has 40,000 to 45,000 clones, with roughly 87% found just once. Trimming cost V 5 bases and J 2 bases; bases outside gene matches: 4. The germline V gene encodes CDR1 SGDLS and CDR2 YYNGEE. The CDR3 totals 14 residues. The chain recombines TRBV9 with TRBJ2-3; 8 bases are shared with TRBD1. The source of this sequence is a female donor with multiple sclerosis, enrolled in a pregnancy study. Source: CD4+ T cells from peripheral blood mononuclear cells, taken in the first trimester of pregnancy. CDR3 DNA sequence: TGTGCCAGCAGAGAGACAGGGGACACAGATACGCAGTATTTT. Translated, it gives CASRETGDTDTQYF.